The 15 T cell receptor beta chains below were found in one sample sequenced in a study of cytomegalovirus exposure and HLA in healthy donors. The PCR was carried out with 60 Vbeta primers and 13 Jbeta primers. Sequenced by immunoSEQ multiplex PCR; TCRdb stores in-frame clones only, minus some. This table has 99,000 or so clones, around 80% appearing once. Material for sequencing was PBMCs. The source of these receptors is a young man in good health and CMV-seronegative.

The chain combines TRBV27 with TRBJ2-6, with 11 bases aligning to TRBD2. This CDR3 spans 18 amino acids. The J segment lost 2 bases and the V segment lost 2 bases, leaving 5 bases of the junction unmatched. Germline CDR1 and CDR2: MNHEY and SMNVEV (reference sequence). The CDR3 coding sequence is TGTGCCAGCAGTTTAGCTAGCGGGAGGATTACTGGGGCCAACGTCCTGACTTTC. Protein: CASSLASGRITGANVLTF.

DNA of the CDR3: TGTGCCAGCTCACCACTACAGATCGGGGAGCGCACTGAAGCTTTCTTT. Protein product: CASSPLQIGERTEAFF. This chain connects TRBV18 to TRBJ1-1, with D unclear. Trimming cost V 1 base and J 4 bases, with 16 bases left between them. CDR3 length equals 16 residues. CDR1 is KGHSH, CDR2 LQKENI, per germline.

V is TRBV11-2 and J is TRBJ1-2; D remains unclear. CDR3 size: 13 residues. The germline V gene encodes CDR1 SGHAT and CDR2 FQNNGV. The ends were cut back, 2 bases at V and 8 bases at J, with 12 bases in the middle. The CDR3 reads CASSLREAVGYTF. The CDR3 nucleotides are TGTGCCAGCAGCTTAAGGGAAGCGGTAGGCTACACCTTC.

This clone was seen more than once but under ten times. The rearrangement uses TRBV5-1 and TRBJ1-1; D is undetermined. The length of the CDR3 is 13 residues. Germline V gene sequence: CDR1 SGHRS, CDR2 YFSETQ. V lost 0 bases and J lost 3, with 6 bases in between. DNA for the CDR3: TGCGCCAGCAGCTTGGACGGGGACACTGAAGCTTTCTTT. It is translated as CASSLDGDTEAFF.

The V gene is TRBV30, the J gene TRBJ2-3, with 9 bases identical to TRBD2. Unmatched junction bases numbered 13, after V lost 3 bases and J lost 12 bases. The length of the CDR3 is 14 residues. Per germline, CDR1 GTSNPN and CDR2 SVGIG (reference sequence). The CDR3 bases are TGTGCCTGGAGCATCGCAGGGGCTAGCGGGATTCAGTATTTT. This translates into CAWSIAGASGIQYF. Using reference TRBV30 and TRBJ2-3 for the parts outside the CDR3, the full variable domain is SQTIHQWPATLVQPVGSPLSLECTVEGTSNPNLYWYRQAAGRGLQLLFYSVGIGQISSEVPQNLSASRPQDRQFILSSKKLLLSDSGFYLCAWSIAGASGIQYFGPGTRLTVL.

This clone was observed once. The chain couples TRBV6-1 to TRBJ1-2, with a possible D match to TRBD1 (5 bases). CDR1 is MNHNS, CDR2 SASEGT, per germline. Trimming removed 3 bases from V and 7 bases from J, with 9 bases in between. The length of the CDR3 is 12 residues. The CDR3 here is CASSDGGGGYTF. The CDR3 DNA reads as TGTGCCAGCAGTGATGGGGGGGGTGGCTACACCTTC.

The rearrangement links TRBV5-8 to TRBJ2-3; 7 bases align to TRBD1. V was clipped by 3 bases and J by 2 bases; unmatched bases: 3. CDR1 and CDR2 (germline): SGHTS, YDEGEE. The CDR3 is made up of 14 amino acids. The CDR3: CASSWGQYTDTQYF. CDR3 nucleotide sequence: TGTGCCAGCAGCTGGGGACAGTACACAGATACGCAGTATTTT.

The CDR3 is CASSQGQAVVTEAFF. The CDR3, as DNA: TGTGCCAGCAGCCAGGGACAGGCGGTGGTCACTGAAGCTTTCTTT. The chain carries TRBV4-2 and TRBJ1-1; 8 positions agree with TRBD1. CDR3 length: 15 residues. Trimming removed 3 bases from V and 4 bases from J; junction bases left unmatched: 7. Germline assignment: CDR1 LGHNA and CDR2 YNFKEQ.

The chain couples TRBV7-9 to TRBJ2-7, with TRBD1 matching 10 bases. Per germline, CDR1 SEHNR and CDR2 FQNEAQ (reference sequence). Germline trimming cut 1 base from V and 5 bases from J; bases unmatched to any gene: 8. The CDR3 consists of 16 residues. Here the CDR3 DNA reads TGTGCCAGCAGCTTAGGTAGGGACAGGGGCGAACACGAGCAGTACTTC. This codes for CASSLGRDRGEHEQYF.

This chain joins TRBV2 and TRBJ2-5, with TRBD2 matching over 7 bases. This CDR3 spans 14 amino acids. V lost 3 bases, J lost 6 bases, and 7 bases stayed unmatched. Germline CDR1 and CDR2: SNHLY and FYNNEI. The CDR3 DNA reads TGTGCCAGCAGTGACCAGCGGGGTAAGAAGACCCAGTACTTC. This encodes CASSDQRGKKTQYF. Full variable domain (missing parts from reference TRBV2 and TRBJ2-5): EPEVTQTPSHQVTQMGQEVILRCVPISNHLYFYWYRQILGQKVEFLVSFYNNEISEKSEIFDDQFSVERPDGSNFTLKIRSTKLEDSAMYFCASSDQRGKKTQYFGPGTRLLVL.

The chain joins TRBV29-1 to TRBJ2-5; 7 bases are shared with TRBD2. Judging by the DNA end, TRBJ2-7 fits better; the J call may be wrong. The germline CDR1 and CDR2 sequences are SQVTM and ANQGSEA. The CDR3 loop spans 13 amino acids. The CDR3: CSVRTSEWVEQYF. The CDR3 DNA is TGCAGCGTGAGGACTAGTGAATGGGTCGAGCAGTACTTC.

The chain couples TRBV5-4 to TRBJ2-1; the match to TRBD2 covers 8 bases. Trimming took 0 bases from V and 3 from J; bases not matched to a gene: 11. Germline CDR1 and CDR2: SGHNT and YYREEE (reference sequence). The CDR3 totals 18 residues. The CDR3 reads CASSLDSSLAGSYNEQFF. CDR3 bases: TGTGCCAGCAGCTTGGATTCTTCCTTAGCGGGAAGCTACAATGAGCAGTTCTTC.

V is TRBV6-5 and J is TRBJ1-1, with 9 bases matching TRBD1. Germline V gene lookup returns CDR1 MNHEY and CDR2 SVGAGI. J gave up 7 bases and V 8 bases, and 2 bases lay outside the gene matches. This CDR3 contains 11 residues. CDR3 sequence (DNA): TGTGCCAGCGGACAGGGGTATGAAGCTTTCTTT. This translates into CASGQGYEAFF.

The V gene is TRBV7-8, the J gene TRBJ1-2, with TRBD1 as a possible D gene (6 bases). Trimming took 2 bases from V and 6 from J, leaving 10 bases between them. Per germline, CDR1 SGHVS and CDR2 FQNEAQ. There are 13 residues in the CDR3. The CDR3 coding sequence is TGTGCCAGCAGCTTAAGGGGGGGCAATGGCTACACCTTC. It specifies CASSLRGGNGYTF.

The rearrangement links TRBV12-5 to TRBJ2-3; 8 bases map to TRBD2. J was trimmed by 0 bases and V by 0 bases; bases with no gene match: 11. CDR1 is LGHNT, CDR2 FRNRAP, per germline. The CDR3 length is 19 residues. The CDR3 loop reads CASGLVVSSGHTSTDTQYF. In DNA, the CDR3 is TGTGCTAGTGGTTTGGTAGTCTCTAGCGGGCATACTAGCACAGATACGCAGTATTTT.